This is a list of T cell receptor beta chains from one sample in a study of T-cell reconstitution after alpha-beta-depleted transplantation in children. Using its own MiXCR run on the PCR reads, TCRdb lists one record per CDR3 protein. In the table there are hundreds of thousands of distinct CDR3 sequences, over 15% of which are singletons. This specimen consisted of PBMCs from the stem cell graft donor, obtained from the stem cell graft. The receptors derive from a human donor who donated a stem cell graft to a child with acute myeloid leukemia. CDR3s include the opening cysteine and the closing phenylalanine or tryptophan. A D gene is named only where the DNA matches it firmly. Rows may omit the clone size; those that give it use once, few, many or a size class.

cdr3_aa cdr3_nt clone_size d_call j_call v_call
CSVSRLTNTEAFF TGCAGCGTTTCGCGACTGACGAACACTGAAGCTTTCTTT many - TRBJ1-1 TRBV29-1
CASSAGTPSHEQFF TGTGCCAGCAGCGCCGGGACCCCGTCTCATGAGCAGTTCTTC many - TRBJ2-1 TRBV5-5
CASSLGGDGEQFF TGTGCCAGCAGCTTAGGAGGTGACGGTGAGCAGTTCTTC few - TRBJ2-1 TRBV7-2
CASSLGGTEGYTF TGTGCCAGCAGCTTAGGCGGAACGGAAGGCTACACCTTC many - TRBJ1-2 TRBV7-2
CASRYTATSTDTQYF TGTGCCAGCCGTTATACCGCGACAAGCACAGATACGCAGTATTTT - - TRBJ2-3 TRBV6-5
CSVGSGDGQPQHF TGCAGCGTTGGATCCGGGGACGGACAGCCCCAGCATTTT many - TRBJ1-5 TRBV29-1
CATSRERAGLVNQPQHF TGTGCCACCAGCAGAGAGAGGGCAGGGTTGGTTAATCAGCCCCAGCATTTT many - TRBJ1-5 TRBV15
CASSLGLTTYEQYF TGTGCCAGCAGCCTGGGGCTAACTACTTACGAGCAGTACTTC - - TRBJ2-7 TRBV7-2
CSVSSGNTEAFF TGCAGCGTTTCCTCAGGGAACACTGAAGCTTTCTTT once - TRBJ1-1 TRBV29-1
CASTPGGFGNEQFF TGTGCCAGCACCCCCGGAGGGTTCGGGAATGAGCAGTTCTTC many - TRBJ2-1 TRBV27
CASSEGVRRETQYF TGTGCCAGCAGCGAGGGGGTCAGAAGAGAGACCCAGTACTTC - - TRBJ2-5 TRBV9
CASRGTATNEKLFF TGTGCCAGCAGGGGGACAGCAACTAATGAAAAACTGTTTTTT once TRBD1 TRBJ1-4 TRBV2
CASSPGEGVYGYTF TGTGCCAGCAGTCCGGGAGAAGGGGTCTATGGCTACACCTTC many - TRBJ1-2 TRBV6-1
CASRDTSASTDTQYF TGTGCCAGCAGGGATACTAGCGCGAGCACAGATACGCAGTATTTT few TRBD2 TRBJ2-3 TRBV12-3/TRBV12-4
CASSLRQGLSETQYF TGTGCCAGCAGTTTGAGACAGGGATTAAGCGAGACCCAGTACTTC many TRBD1 TRBJ2-5 TRBV6-5
CASRTGGARQPQHF TGTGCCAGCAGAACAGGGGGCGCGAGGCAGCCCCAGCATTTT - TRBD1 TRBJ1-5 TRBV12-3/TRBV12-4
CASSLEGRTQETQYF TGTGCCAGCAGCTTAGAGGGACGGACCCAAGAGACCCAGTACTTC few - TRBJ2-5 TRBV7-9
CASSPRRLIGTDTQYF TGTGCCAGCAGCCCGAGAAGGTTAATTGGCACAGATACGCAGTATTTT - - TRBJ2-3 TRBV14
CASSPNPGRLARNEQFF TGTGCCAGCAGTCCCAATCCGGGTCGACTAGCACGAAATGAGCAGTTCTTC few TRBD2 TRBJ2-1 TRBV7-2
CASSSPEGIGYTF TGTGCCAGCAGTTCGCCCGAGGGAATTGGCTACACCTTC many - TRBJ1-2 TRBV27
CASTMSGNQPQHF TGTGCCAGCACCATGTCGGGCAATCAGCCCCAGCATTTT few - TRBJ1-5 TRBV7-2
CASSFYGGDENTQYF TGTGCCAGCAGCTTTTACGGGGGGGATGAAAATACGCAGTATTTT many TRBD2 TRBJ2-3 TRBV7-2
CASSSDGRQSGNTIYF TGTGCCAGCAGCTCTGACGGACGCCAATCTGGAAACACCATATATTTT few - TRBJ1-3 TRBV5-5
CASSLYILDTQYF TGTGCCAGCAGCCTCTATATCCTCGATACGCAGTATTTT once - TRBJ2-3 TRBV7-2
CASSDLTEAFF TGTGCCAGCAGCGACTTGACTGAAGCTTTCTTT - - TRBJ1-1 TRBV9
CASSLLQGGGETQYF TGTGCCAGCAGCTTGCTTCAGGGAGGAGGAGAGACCCAGTACTTC few - TRBJ2-5 TRBV5-6
CSAGRGSGGGGRDTQYF TGCAGTGCTGGCCGAGGCTCGGGGGGTGGTGGTAGGGATACGCAGTATTTT many TRBD2 TRBJ2-3 TRBV20-1
CASSLARGNNEQFF TGTGCCAGCAGCTTAGCAAGGGGGAACAATGAGCAGTTCTTC - - TRBJ2-1 TRBV7-6
CASSLGESSYNEQFF TGTGCCAGCAGCTTGGGTGAAAGCTCCTACAATGAGCAGTTCTTC many - TRBJ2-1 TRBV5-5
CSAVGTSGGVYNEQFF TGCAGTGCGGTCGGGACTAGCGGGGGGGTATACAATGAGCAGTTCTTC many TRBD2 TRBJ2-1 TRBV20-1
CASSQDWHSNQPQHF TGTGCCAGCAGCCAAGATTGGCATAGCAATCAGCCCCAGCATTTT many - TRBJ1-5 TRBV4-2
CASSYGWGNEQFF TGTGCCAGCAGTTACGGTTGGGGAAATGAGCAGTTCTTC - - TRBJ2-1 TRBV6-2/TRBV6-3
CSARPAQGTARNSPLHF TGCAGTGCTAGACCTGCCCAGGGGACGGCGAGGAATTCACCCCTCCACTTT many - TRBJ1-6 TRBV20-1
CATSDRDYVYNEQFF TGTGCCACCAGTGACCGGGACTACGTCTACAATGAGCAGTTCTTC few TRBD2 TRBJ2-1 TRBV24-1
CASSNHRKHRTSPVSNQPQHF TGTGCCAGCAGCAACCATCGTAAGCACCGTACCTCCCCCGTTAGCAATCAGCCCCAGCATTTT - - TRBJ1-5 TRBV21-1
CAISVDYPGTDTQYF TGTGCCATCAGTGTGGACTACCCTGGCACAGATACGCAGTATTTT many - TRBJ2-3 TRBV10-3
CSVEGQEINEQFF TGCAGCGTTGAAGGGCAGGAGATCAATGAGCAGTTCTTC many - TRBJ2-1 TRBV29-1
CASSYPTSGGVEDTQYF TGTGCCAGCAGTTACCCTACTAGCGGGGGGGTGGAAGATACGCAGTATTTT - TRBD2 TRBJ2-3 TRBV6-2/TRBV6-3
CASSDRGGGETQYF TGTGCCAGCAGCGACAGGGGGGGAGGAGAGACCCAGTACTTC many TRBD1 TRBJ2-5 TRBV25-1
CASSYSIGAQPQHF TGTGCCAGCAGTTACTCGATCGGGGCTCAGCCCCAGCATTTT - - TRBJ1-5 TRBV6-2/TRBV6-3
CATSPGKVNQPQHF TGTGCCACCAGTCCGGGCAAAGTAAATCAGCCCCAGCATTTT - - TRBJ1-5 TRBV24-1
CATSERGLAAEETQYF TGTGCCACCAGTGAGCGGGGACTAGCGGCGGAGGAGACCCAGTACTTC many TRBD2 TRBJ2-5 TRBV24-1
CSVEGPSGTGRQTQYF TGCAGCGTTGAAGGACCCTCCGGGACAGGGCGGCAGACCCAGTACTTC many TRBD1 TRBJ2-5 TRBV29-1
CSAARTYNYGYTF TGCAGTGCTGCCCGGACGTATAACTATGGCTACACCTTC - - TRBJ1-2 TRBV20-1
CCASGAASGGFLETQYF TGCTGTGCTTCGGGGGCGGCTAGCGGGGGATTCCTGGAGACCCAGTACTTC few TRBD2 TRBJ2-5 TRBV20-1
CASSPGTRADTQYF TGCGCCAGCAGCCCTGGCACGCGGGCAGATACGCAGTATTTT many - TRBJ2-3 TRBV5-1
CASSSWTSGRRSPLHF TGTGCCAGCAGCAGCTGGACCTCGGGGAGGCGTTCACCCCTCCACTTT few - TRBJ1-6 TRBV11-2
CASSQERGGTGELFF TGCGCCAGCAGCCAAGAGAGAGGAGGCACCGGGGAGCTGTTTTTT - - TRBJ2-2 TRBV4-1
CSARAYGNPNTEAFF TGCAGTGCTAGAGCCTACGGAAACCCGAACACTGAAGCTTTCTTT - - TRBJ1-1 TRBV20-1
CSASEVSGGLLYQETQYF TGCAGTGCTAGTGAGGTCAGCGGGGGCCTATTGTACCAAGAGACCCAGTACTTC many TRBD2 TRBJ2-5 TRBV20-1
CSVEPGAGELFF TGCAGCGTTGAACCGGGAGCCGGGGAGCTGTTTTTT many - TRBJ2-2 TRBV29-1
CASSLAASSSPALHF TGTGCCAGCAGCTTGGCGGCCAGCTCCTCCCCGGCCCTCCACTTT many - TRBJ1-6 TRBV5-5
CASRLAPGQGASKLFF TGTGCCAGCAGGTTAGCCCCTGGACAGGGGGCGTCAAAGCTGTTCTTC - TRBD1 TRBJ2-1 TRBV7-2
CASSLGDRVTEAFF TGTGCCAGCAGTTTAGGGGACAGGGTCACTGAAGCTTTCTTT many TRBD1 TRBJ1-1 TRBV12-3/TRBV12-4
CASIPTDRLANTGELFF TGTGCCAGCATCCCAACGGACAGACTGGCGAACACCGGGGAGCTGTTTTTT - - TRBJ2-2 TRBV28